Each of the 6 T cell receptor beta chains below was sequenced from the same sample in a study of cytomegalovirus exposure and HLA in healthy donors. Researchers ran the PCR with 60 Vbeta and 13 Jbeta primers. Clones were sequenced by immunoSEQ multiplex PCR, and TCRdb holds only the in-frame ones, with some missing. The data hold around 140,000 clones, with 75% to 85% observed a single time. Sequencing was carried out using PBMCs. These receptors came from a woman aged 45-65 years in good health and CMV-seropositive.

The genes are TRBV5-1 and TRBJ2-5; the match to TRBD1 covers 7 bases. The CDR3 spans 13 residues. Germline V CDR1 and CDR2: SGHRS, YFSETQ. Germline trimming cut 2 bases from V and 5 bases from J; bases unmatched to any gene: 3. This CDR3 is CASSFTGEETQYF. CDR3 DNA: TGCGCCAGCAGCTTTACAGGGGAGGAGACCCAGTACTTC.

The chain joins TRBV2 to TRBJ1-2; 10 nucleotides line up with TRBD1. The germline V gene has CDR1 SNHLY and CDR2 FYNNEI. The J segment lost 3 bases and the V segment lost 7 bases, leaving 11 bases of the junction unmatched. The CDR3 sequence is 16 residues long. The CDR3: CASKWDRGVLDYGYTF. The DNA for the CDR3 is TGTGCCAGCAAATGGGACAGGGGAGTTTTAGACTATGGCTACACCTTC.

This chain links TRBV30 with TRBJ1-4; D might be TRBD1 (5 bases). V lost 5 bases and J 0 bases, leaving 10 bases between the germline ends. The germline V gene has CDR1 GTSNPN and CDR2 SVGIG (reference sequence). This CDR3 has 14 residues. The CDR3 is CAWARGATNEKLFF. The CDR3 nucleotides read TGTGCCTGGGCTAGGGGTGCAACTAATGAAAAACTGTTTTTT.

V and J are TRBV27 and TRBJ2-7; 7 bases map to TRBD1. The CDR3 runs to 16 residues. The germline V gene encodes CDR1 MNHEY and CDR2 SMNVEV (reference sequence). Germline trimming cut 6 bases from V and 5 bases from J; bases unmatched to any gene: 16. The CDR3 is CASSQTGEIVRDEQYF. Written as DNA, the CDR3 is TGTGCCAGCAGCCAAACAGGGGAGATAGTAAGGGACGAGCAGTACTTC.

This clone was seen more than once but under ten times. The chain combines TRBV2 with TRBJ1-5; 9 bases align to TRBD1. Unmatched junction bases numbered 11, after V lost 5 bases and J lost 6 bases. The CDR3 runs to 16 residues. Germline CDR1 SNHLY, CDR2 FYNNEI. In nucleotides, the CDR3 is TGTGCCAGCAGTATTACGACCGGGACAGGGTTTCAGCCCCAGCATTTT. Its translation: CASSITTGTGFQPQHF.

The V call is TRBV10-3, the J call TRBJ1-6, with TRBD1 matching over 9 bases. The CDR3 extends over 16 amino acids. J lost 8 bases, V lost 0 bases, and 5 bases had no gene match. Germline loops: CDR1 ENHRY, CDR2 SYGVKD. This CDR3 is CAISESKGQGYSPLHF. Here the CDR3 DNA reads TGTGCCATCAGTGAGTCGAAGGGACAGGGTTATTCACCCCTCCACTTT.